The 5 T cell receptor beta chains given below trace back to one sample, sequenced in a study of OX40 agonist ivuxolimab in advanced cancers. Using immunoSEQ multiplex PCR, the repertoire was profiled, and TCRdb retains in-frame clones only, with some absent. The sample lists approximately 21,000 clones, 84% occurring once. The sample here was CD4+ or CD8+ T cells sorted from blood, taken in a trial of the OX40 agonist ivuxolimab. The source of these receptors is an adult with an advanced solid tumor such as melanoma, head and neck, liver or kidney cancer.

This clone was seen a few times. This chain connects TRBV5-5 to TRBJ1-1, with D tentatively TRBD1 (6 bases). V was trimmed by 0 bases and J by 4 bases, leaving 10 bases between them. Looked up from germline, CDR1 is SGHKS and CDR2 is YYEKEE (reference sequence). The CDR3 is made up of 14 amino acids. CDR3: CASSLVQGVTEAFF. CDR3 in DNA: TGTGCCAGCAGCTTGGTACAGGGAGTCACTGAAGCTTTCTTT. The entire variable domain, with the rest obtained from reference TRBV5-5 and TRBJ1-1, is as follows: DAGVTQSPTHLIKTRGQQVTLRCSPISGHKSVSWYQQVLGQGPQFIFQYYEKEERGRGNFPDRFSARQFPNYSSELNVNALLLGDSALYLCASSLVQGVTEAFFGQGTRLTVV.

The chain links TRBV30 to TRBJ1-2; weak D call: TRBD1 (5 bases). The CDR3 runs 12 residues. V lost 8 bases and J 1 base, leaving 11 bases between the germline ends. CDR1 and CDR2 (germline): GTSNPN, SVGIG (reference sequence). This chain's CDR3 is CAQSQGNYGYTF. DNA of the CDR3: TGTGCCCAGTCCCAGGGTAACTATGGCTACACCTTC.

This chain connects TRBV6-5 to TRBJ2-7, with D unresolved. V lost 4 bases and J 6 bases, leaving 16 bases between the germline ends. Germline assignment: CDR1 MNHEY and CDR2 SVGAGI. The CDR3 is made up of 14 amino acids. CDR3 in amino acids: CASSSNLIGTEQYF. The CDR3 DNA reads TGTGCCAGCAGTTCCAACTTGATTGGTACCGAGCAGTACTTC.

The chain combines TRBV27 with TRBJ1-1; 11 bases match TRBD1. The CDR3 spans 14 residues. The V gene's germline CDR1 is MNHEY and CDR2 SMNVEV (reference sequence). The ends lost 3 bases at V and 4 bases at J; junction bases unmatched: 1. The CDR3 nucleotides are TGTGCCAGCAGTTTTGGGACAGGGGGCACTGAAGCTTTCTTT. Translation gives CASSFGTGGTEAFF.

The gene calls are TRBV5-1 and TRBJ2-7; the match to TRBD1 covers 9 bases. V was clipped by 3 bases and J by 3 bases; unmatched bases: 7. CDR1 and CDR2 from the germline V gene are SGHRS and YFSETQ. This CDR3 contains 15 residues. CDR3 bases: TGCGCCAGCAGCTCCATTCCGGGACAGGGCTACGAGCAGTACTTC. Protein: CASSSIPGQGYEQYF. The whole variable domain, filled in from reference TRBV5-1 and TRBJ2-7, reads KAGVTQTPRYLIKTRGQQVTLSCSPISGHRSVSWYQQTPGQGLQFLFEYFSETQRNKGNFPGRFSGRQFSNSRSEMNVSTLELGDSALYLCASSSIPGQGYEQYFGPGTRLTVT.